The 9 T cell receptor beta chains reported below all come from one sample, sequenced in a study of response to subunit inactivated influenza vaccine. TCRdb analysed the RT-PCR reads with MiXCR anew, one entry per CDR3 protein. Among 650,000 to 800,000 distinct CDR3 sequences listed, approximately 15% were seen once. The specimen comprised PBMCs from blood, sampled approximately 15 days before vaccination. These receptor sequences come from a man aged 50 or older who received an inactivated influenza vaccine.

This clonotype has a handful of counts. The genes are TRBV5-6 and TRBJ2-7, with D possibly matching TRBD1 (6 bases). Germline V gene data show CDR1 as SGHDT and CDR2 as YYEEEE. V lost 2 bases and J 0 bases, leaving 12 bases between the germline ends. This CDR3 is 15 amino acids long. The CDR3 reads CASSLSGVRSYEQYF. In nucleotides, the CDR3 is TGTGCCAGCAGCTTATCAGGGGTCCGCTCCTACGAGCAGTACTTC.

This clonotype came up a few times. The V call is TRBV20-1, the J call TRBJ2-7; 7 nucleotides line up with TRBD1. The CDR3 has 13 residues. V was clipped by 3 bases and J by 4 bases; unmatched bases: 6. Germline V gives CDR1 DFQATT, CDR2 SNEGSKA (reference sequence). The CDR3 loop reads CSASQGQIYEQYF. Written as DNA, the CDR3 is TGCAGTGCTAGCCAGGGACAGATATACGAGCAGTACTTC.

The V gene is TRBV12-3 or TRBV12-4, the J gene TRBJ1-3, with D perhaps TRBD1 (6 bases). CDR3 length: 15 amino acids. V was cut by 8 bases and J by 1 base, with 15 bases left in between. The CDR3 DNA reads TGTGCCAGCTCCTCCCCAGGGGAATCTGGAAACACCATATATTTT. Its translation: CASSSPGESGNTIYF.

In this sample, this clonotype turned up a few times. The rearrangement links TRBV15 to TRBJ2-7, with 8 bases lining up with TRBD1. Per the germline V gene, CDR1 is LNHNV and CDR2 is YYDKDF (reference sequence). This CDR3 comprises 14 residues. With V trimmed by 4 bases and J by 3 bases, 5 bases remained unmatched. The CDR3 sequence: CATSNLDRDYEQYF. The CDR3 DNA is TGTGCCACCAGCAACCTGGACAGGGACTACGAGCAGTACTTC. Together with reference TRBV15 and TRBJ2-7, the CDR3 gives the full variable domain: DAMVIQNPRYQVTQFGKPVTLSCSQTLNHNVMYWYQQKSSQAPKLLFHYYDKDFNNEADTPDNFQSRRPNTSFCFLDIRSPGLGDTAMYLCATSNLDRDYEQYFGPGTRLTVT.

This clonotype has more than one count but fewer than ten. The chain links TRBV7-6 to TRBJ1-5; tentatively, D is TRBD1 (6 bases). V was clipped by 1 base and J by 3 bases, with 10 bases between them. Germline V CDR1 and CDR2: SGHVS, FNYEAQ. This CDR3 is 15 amino acids long. The CDR3 DNA follows: TGTGCCAGCAGCTTAGACACAGGGCACAATCAGCCCCAGCATTTT. It specifies CASSLDTGHNQPQHF.

There are many counts of this clonotype. V and J are TRBV10-3 and TRBJ2-7; unclear D gene. CDR1 is ENHRY, CDR2 SYGVKD, per germline. This CDR3 region has 12 residues. Trimming pared 5 bases from V and 7 bases from J, leaving 12 bases between. In DNA, the CDR3 is TGTGCCATCAGTCTTGGGGAAGGGGAGCAGTACTTC. This sequence encodes CAISLGEGEQYF.

This clonotype was recorded a few times. V usage is TRBV3-1 and J usage is TRBJ2-2, with D uncertain. Between the trimmed V and J ends, which lost 2 bases and 0 bases, there was a span of 4 bases. Germline V gives CDR1 LGHDT, CDR2 YNNKEL (reference sequence). CDR3 length: 14 residues. CDR3 residues: CASSQMANTGELFF. CDR3 bases: TGTGCCAGCAGCCAAATGGCGAACACCGGGGAGCTGTTTTTT.

Ten or more counts support this clonotype. The chain couples TRBV5-1 to TRBJ2-7, with TRBD1 identical over 8 bases. The germline V gene has CDR1 SGHRS and CDR2 YFSETQ. With V trimmed by 2 bases and J by 2 bases, 6 bases remained unmatched. CDR3 length equals 15 residues. CDR3 DNA: TGCGCCAGCAGCTTTGGGACAGGAAGGGCCTACGAGCAGTACTTC. Translation gives CASSFGTGRAYEQYF.

This clonotype was seen once. This chain uses TRBV28 with TRBJ2-7, with D maybe TRBD1 (5 bases). CDR3 length: 16 residues. V lost 2 bases and J 3 bases, leaving 17 bases between the germline ends. CDR1 MDHEN and CDR2 SYDVKM come from the germline V gene. CDR3 DNA sequence: TGTGCCAGCAGTTTAATGGTCGGCAGGGCAGGCTACGAGCAGTACTTC. Protein: CASSLMVGRAGYEQYF.